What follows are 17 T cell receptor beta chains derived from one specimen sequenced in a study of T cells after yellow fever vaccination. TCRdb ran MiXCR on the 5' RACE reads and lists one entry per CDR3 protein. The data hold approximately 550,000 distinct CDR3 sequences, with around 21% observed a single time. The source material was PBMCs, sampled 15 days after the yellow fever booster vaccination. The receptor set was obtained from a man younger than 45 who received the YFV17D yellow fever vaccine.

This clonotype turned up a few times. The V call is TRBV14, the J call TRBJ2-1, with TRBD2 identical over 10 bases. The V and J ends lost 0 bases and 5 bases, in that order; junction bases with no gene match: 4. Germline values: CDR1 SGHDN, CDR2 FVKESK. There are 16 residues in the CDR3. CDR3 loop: CASSQELTSGDNEQFF. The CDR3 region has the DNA TGTGCCAGCAGCCAAGAATTAACTAGCGGGGACAATGAGCAGTTCTTC.

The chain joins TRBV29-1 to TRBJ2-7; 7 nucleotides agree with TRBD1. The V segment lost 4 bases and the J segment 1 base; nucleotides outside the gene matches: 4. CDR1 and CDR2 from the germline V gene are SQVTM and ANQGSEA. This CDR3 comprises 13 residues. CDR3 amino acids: CSVATGLSYEQYF. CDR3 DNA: TGCAGCGTTGCGACAGGGCTTTCCTACGAGCAGTACTTC.

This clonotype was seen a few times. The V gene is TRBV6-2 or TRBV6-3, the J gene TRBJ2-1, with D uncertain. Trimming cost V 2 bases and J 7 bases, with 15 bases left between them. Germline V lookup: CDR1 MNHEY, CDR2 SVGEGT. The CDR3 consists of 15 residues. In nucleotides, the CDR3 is TGTGCCAGCAGTTACGGGATTAGAACGGCGAATGAGCAGTTCTTC. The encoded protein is CASSYGIRTANEQFF.

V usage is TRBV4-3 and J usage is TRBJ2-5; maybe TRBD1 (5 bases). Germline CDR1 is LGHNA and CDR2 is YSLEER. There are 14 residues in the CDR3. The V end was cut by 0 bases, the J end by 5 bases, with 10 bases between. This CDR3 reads CASSQDRVGETQYF. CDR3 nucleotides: TGCGCCAGCAGCCAAGACAGGGTAGGGGAGACCCAGTACTTC.

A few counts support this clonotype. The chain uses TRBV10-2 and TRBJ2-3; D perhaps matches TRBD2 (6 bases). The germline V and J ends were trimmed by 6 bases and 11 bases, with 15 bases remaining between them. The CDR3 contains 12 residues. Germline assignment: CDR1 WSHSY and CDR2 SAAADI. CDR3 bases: TGCGCCAGCAGGATCCTCCAGGGAGGGCAGTATTTT. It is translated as CASRILQGGQYF.

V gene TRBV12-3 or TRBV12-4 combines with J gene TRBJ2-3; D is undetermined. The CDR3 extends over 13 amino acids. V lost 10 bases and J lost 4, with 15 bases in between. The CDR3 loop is CATSLGRSDTQYF. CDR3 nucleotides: TGTGCCACCAGCTTGGGTAGATCAGATACGCAGTATTTT.

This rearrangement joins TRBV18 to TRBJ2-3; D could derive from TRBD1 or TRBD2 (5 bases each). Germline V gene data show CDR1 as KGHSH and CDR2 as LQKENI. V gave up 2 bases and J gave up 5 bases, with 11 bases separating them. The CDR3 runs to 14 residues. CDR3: CASSPFGGVDTQYF. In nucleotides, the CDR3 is TGTGCCAGCTCACCATTTGGGGGAGTAGATACGCAGTATTTT. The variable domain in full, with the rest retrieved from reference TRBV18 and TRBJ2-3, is NAGVMQNPRHLVRRRGQEARLRCSPMKGHSHVYWYRQLPEEGLKFMVYLQKENIIDESGMPKERFSAEFPKEGPSILRIQQVVRGDSAAYFCASSPFGGVDTQYFGPGTRLTVL.

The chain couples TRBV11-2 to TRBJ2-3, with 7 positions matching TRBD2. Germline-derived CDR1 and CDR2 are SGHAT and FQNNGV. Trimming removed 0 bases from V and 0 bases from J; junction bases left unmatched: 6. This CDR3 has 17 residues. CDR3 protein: CASSLDPLGGSTDTQYF. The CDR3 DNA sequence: TGTGCCAGCAGCTTAGATCCCCTGGGGGGGAGCACAGATACGCAGTATTTT. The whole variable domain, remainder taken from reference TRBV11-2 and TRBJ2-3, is EAGVAQSPRYKIIEKRQSVAFWCNPISGHATLYWYQQILGQGPKLLIQFQNNGVVDDSQLPKDRFSAERLKGVDSTLKIQPAKLEDSAVYLCASSLDPLGGSTDTQYFGPGTRLTVL.

CDR3 nucleotide sequence: TGCAGTGCTAGGCGTCCCGGACTAGCGGGAGCGGGCACAGATACGCAGTATTTT. This translates into CSARRPGLAGAGTDTQYF. This sequence joins TRBV20-1 and TRBJ2-3; 13 bases agree with TRBD2. The CDR3 contains 18 residues. The germline V gene encodes CDR1 DFQATT and CDR2 SNEGSKA (reference sequence). V was clipped by 3 bases and J by 1 base; unmatched bases: 10.

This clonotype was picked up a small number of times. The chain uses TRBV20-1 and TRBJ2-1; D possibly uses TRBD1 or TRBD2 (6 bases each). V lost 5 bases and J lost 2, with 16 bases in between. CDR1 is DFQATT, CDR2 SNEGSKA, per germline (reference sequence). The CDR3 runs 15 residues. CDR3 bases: TGCAGTGCTTCCCTCTGGGGGGCGGCCTACAATGAGCAGTTCTTC. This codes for CSASLWGAAYNEQFF.

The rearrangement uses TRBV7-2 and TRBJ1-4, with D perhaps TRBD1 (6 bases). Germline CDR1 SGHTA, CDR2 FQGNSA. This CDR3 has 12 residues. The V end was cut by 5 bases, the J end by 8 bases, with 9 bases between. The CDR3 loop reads CASSEQGEKLFF. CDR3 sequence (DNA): TGTGCCAGCAGCGAACAGGGAGAAAAACTGTTTTTT. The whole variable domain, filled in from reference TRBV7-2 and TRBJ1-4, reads GAGVSQSPSNKVTEKGKDVELRCDPISGHTALYWYRQSLGQGLEFLIYFQGNSAPDKSGLPSDRFSAERTGGSVSTLTIQRTQQEDSAVYLCASSEQGEKLFFGSGTQLSVL.

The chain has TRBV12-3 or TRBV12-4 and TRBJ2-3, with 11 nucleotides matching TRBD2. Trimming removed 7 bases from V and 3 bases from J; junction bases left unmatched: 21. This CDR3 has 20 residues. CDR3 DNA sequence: TGTGCCAGCACTCCCGTCCCGGGGGGGACTAGCGGAGAGGATACAGATACGCAGTATTTT. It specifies CASTPVPGGTSGEDTDTQYF.

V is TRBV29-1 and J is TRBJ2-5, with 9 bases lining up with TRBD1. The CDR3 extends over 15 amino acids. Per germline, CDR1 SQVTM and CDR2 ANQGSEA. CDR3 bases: TGCAGAGCCTCCCAGGGGACAGGGACGGAAGAGACCCAGTACTTC. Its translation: CRASQGTGTEETQYF.

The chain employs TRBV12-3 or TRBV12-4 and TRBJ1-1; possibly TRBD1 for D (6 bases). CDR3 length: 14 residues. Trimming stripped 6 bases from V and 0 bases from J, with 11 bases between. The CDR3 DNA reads TGTGCCAGCAGACCAGGGGATTTGAACACTGAAGCTTTCTTT. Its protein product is CASRPGDLNTEAFF.

The CDR3 spells CASSLEVVASGLWDEQYF. The DNA of the CDR3 is TGTGCCAGCAGCTTAGAGGTTGTTGCGAGCGGGTTGTGGGACGAGCAGTACTTC. The chain recombines TRBV11-2 with TRBJ2-7; D possibly corresponds to TRBD2 (6 bases). There are 18 residues in the CDR3. The V and J ends lost 0 bases and 5 bases respectively, with 23 bases between them. The germline V gene has CDR1 SGHAT and CDR2 FQNNGV.

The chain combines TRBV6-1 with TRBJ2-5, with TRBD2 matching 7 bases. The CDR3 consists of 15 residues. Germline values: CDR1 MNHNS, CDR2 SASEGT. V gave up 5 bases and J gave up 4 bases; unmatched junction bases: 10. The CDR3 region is CASSPTRTRGETQYF. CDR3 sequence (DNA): TGTGCCAGCAGTCCAACTAGGACTAGAGGAGAGACCCAGTACTTC.

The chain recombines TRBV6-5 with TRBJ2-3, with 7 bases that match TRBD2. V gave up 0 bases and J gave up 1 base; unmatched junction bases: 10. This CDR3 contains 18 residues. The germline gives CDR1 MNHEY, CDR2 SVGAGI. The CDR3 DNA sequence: TGTGCCAGCAGTTACTCGTACGCCATTGCGGGAGGCACAGATACGCAGTATTTT. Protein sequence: CASSYSYAIAGGTDTQYF.